This entry concerns a single TCR beta chain. Antigen specificity is unknown. With 60 Vbeta and 13 Jbeta primers, the PCR was carried out. Sequencing was performed with immunoSEQ multiplex PCR; in TCRdb, only in-frame clones are kept and a portion is missing. Of some 150,000 clones in the sample, about 80% were seen once. The data belong to a study of cytomegalovirus exposure and HLA in healthy donors. Findings and limits, study-wide: Researchers reportedly found TCR beta sequences accurately predicted most subjects' HLA-A and HLA-B alleles. It was taken for granted in presence/absence analyses that sequencing depth across donors was roughly uniform. The classifier was said to identify cytomegalovirus status with high specificity and sensitivity.

Germline V gene sequence: CDR1 KGHSH, CDR2 LQKENI. Trimming took 2 bases from V and 2 from J, leaving 7 bases between them. This CDR3 is built from 14 residues. The TCR comes from a woman between 25 and 40 years old in good health and CMV-seronegative. The genes are TRBV18 and TRBJ1-5; D uncertain. Input material: PBMCs. CDR3 region: CASSPGPGNQPQHF. The CDR3 bases are TGTGCCAGCTCACCAGGGCCGGGCAATCAGCCCCAGCATTTT.